The sequence of this T cell receptor beta chain was determined in a study of T cell responses to AZD1222 COVID-19 vaccine. Whole-study findings and limits: In all cases, repertoires were sampled only after the peak T cell response. Females made up more of the donors, who were largely white British, and clonal diversity may have come out too low. Among those given AZD1222, only five or six were seropositive at baseline. Spike as a whole was targeted by vaccine-associated CD4 TCRs, dominant at 160-218 and 743-854.

Produced via immunoSEQ multiplex PCR; TCRdb's table is partial and in-frame only. The table includes 150,000 to 200,000 clones, 85% to 95% detected once. About this clone: What it binds is not known.

Germline V CDR1 and CDR2: LGHDT, YNNKEL (reference sequence). The CDR3 covers 13 residues. Trimming took off 1 base at V and 8 bases at J, with 11 bases between the two ends. This receptor was obtained from an adult in good health. The rearrangement joins TRBV3-1 (or the pseudogene TRBV3-2) to TRBJ1-1; D is unresolved. Sequenced here: peripheral blood, sampled on day 0 of AZD1222 vaccination. The CDR3 protein is CASSQAYGEEAFF. CDR3 bases: TGTGCCAGCAGCCAAGCTTACGGGGAGGAAGCTTTCTTT.